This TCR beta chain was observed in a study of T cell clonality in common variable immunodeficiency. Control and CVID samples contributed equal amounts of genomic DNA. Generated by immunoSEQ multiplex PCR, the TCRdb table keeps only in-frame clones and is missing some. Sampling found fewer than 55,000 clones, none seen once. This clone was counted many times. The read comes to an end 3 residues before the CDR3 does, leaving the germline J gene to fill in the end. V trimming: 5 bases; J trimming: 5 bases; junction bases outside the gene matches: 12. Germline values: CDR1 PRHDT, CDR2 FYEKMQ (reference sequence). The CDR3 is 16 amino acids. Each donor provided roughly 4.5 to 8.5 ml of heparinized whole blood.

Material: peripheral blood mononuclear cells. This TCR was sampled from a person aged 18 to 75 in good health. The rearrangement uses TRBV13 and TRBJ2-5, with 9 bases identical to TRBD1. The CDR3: CASSPPGTGPPETQYF. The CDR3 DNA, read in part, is TGTGCCAGCAGCCCCCCCGGGACAGGGCCCCCCGAGACC. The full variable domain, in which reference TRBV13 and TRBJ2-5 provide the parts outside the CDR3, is AAGVIQSPRHLIKEKRETATLKCYPIPRHDTVYWYQQGPGQDPQFLISFYEKMQSDKGSIPDRFSAQQFSDYHSELNMSSLELGDSALYFCASSPPGTGPPETQYFGPGTRLLVL.